These T cell receptor beta chains were read from a single sample in a study of blood T cell repertoires in COVID-19. Clones were read by immunoSEQ multiplex PCR, and TCRdb kept only the in-frame ones, dropping some. The sample has tens of thousands of clones; approximately 81% are singletons. Specimen: peripheral blood. These receptors came from a woman aged 65 to 85 with acute or convalescent COVID-19. CDR3s include the opening cysteine and the closing phenylalanine or tryptophan. Fields, in order: J gene, clone size, D gene, V gene, CDR3 DNA, CDR3 protein. D genes are given only for firm matches. The size entry is marked missing in some rows and otherwise reads once, few, many or a size class.

>TRBJ1-2|NA|NA|TRBV19
TGTGCCAGTAGTGCTTCGGGGGAGAAAGGCTATGGCTACACCTTC
CASSASGEKGYGYTF
>TRBJ1-5|NA|TRBD1|TRBV6-6
TGTGCCAGCAGTGTAACCGGGACAGGGCCCAATCAGCCCCAGCATTTT
CASSVTGTGPNQPQHF
>TRBJ2-1|NA|TRBD2|TRBV5-1
TGCGCCAGCAGCTTGGCCACTAGCGGGAGGAACAATGAGCAGTTCTTC
CASSLATSGRNNEQFF
>TRBJ1-6|NA|TRBD1|TRBV7-9
TGTGCCAGCAGCTTAGGACGCCCACTACAGGGGGGCAATAATTCACCCCTCCACTTT
CASSLGRPLQGGNNSPLHF
>TRBJ2-7|NA|TRBD2|TRBV9
TGTGCCAGCAGCGTAAACCCGTCGGCCAGCGGGACTTACGAGCAGTACTTC
CASSVNPSASGTYEQYF
>TRBJ1-2|few|TRBD1|TRBV27
TGTGCCAGCAGGAAGGGGGCAGACTATGGCTACACCTTC
CASRKGADYGYTF
>TRBJ2-3|NA|NA|TRBV10-3
TGTGCCATCAGTGACACGGGGAAGAGCACAGATACGCAGTATTTT
CAISDTGKSTDTQYF
>TRBJ2-1|NA|TRBD2|TRBV28
TGTGCCAGCAGTGTACCAACGGGACTACTGGCAACAATTGAGCAGTTCTTC
CASSVPTGLLATIEQFF
>TRBJ2-5|NA|NA|TRBV5-4
TGTGCCAGCAGCTTCTTTAGCGGAGAAGAGACCCAGTACTTC
CASSFFSGEETQYF
>TRBJ2-5|NA|TRBD2|TRBV5-1
TGCGCCAGCAGCTTGGCCTCGACTAGCGGGAGTGAGACCCAGTACTTC
CASSLASTSGSETQYF
>TRBJ1-5|NA|TRBD1|TRBV28
TGTGCCAGCAGTTTCGGGACAGGGAGGAGTGGGGGCAATCAGCCCCAGCATTTT
CASSFGTGRSGGNQPQHF
>TRBJ1-2|NA|NA|TRBV5-4
TGTGCCAGCAGCTTGGTAGGGGGGGTCGGCTATGGCTACACCTTC
CASSLVGGVGYGYTF
>TRBJ2-1|NA|TRBD2|TRBV11-2
TGTGCCAGCAGCTTAGATCTAAGCGGGAGTAGTAATGAGCAGTTCTTC
CASSLDLSGSSNEQFF
>TRBJ1-6|NA|NA|TRBV5-5
TGTGCCAGCAGCCGGGGGGCTCCGGGATCCTTAGATTCACCCCTCCACTTT
CASSRGAPGSLDSPLHF
>TRBJ2-7|NA|NA|TRBV2
TGTGCCAGCAGTGCGAGCCTACCTACGGCTTACAGGGTGACCTACGAGCAGTACTTC
CASSASLPTAYRVTYEQYF
>TRBJ2-5|NA|NA|TRBV24-1
TGTGCCACCAGTGACCCAGGACAGCGGGGAGAGACCCAGTACTTC
CATSDPGQRGETQYF
>TRBJ2-7|NA|TRBD1|TRBV6-6
TGTGCCAGCTCCGACAGGGGGCCCGGGGGCGAGCAGTACTTC
CASSDRGPGGEQYF
>TRBJ2-7|NA|NA|TRBV7-8
TGTGCCAGCAGCTGGAATCCGAGCGGCACGACCTACGAGCAGTACTTC
CASSWNPSGTTYEQYF
>TRBJ2-1|few|TRBD1|TRBV7-9
TGTGCCAGCAGCTTAGTAAATGTACGGGACAGGGGGCAGGATGAGCAGTTCTTC
CASSLVNVRDRGQDEQFF
>TRBJ2-1|few|TRBD2|TRBV28
TGTGCCAGCAGTTTGCCACTAGCGGGAGTCAATGAGCAGTTCTTC
CASSLPLAGVNEQFF
>TRBJ2-3|NA|NA|TRBV4-1
TGCGCCAGCAGCGCCTACAGGACCACAGATACGCAGTATTTT
CASSAYRTTDTQYF
>TRBJ2-1|once|TRBD2|TRBV7-2
TGTGCCAGCAGCTTGTTCACGGGGGGGTACAATGAGCAGTTCTTC
CASSLFTGGYNEQFF
>TRBJ2-3|once|TRBD2|TRBV3-1/TRBV3-2
TGTGCCAGCAGCCATCCAAGGGCTAGCGGGACAGATACGCAGTATTTT
CASSHPRASGTDTQYF
>TRBJ2-5|few|TRBD2|TRBV5-1
TGCGCCAGCAGCTTGGCGGGGAGGGATGAAGGGACCCAGTACTTC
CASSLAGRDEGTQYF
>TRBJ2-3|NA|TRBD2|TRBV3-1/TRBV3-2
TGTGCCAGCAGCCTGCGGACTAGCGGGAGCACAGATACGCAGTATTTT
CASSLRTSGSTDTQYF
>TRBJ2-7|few|NA|TRBV28
TGTGCCAGCAGTTTATTCCGGGGATCCTACGAGCAGTACTTC
CASSLFRGSYEQYF
>TRBJ2-6|NA|NA|TRBV6-5
TGTGCCAGCAGGCAAGACATCTCTGGGGCCAACGTCCTGACTTTC
CASRQDISGANVLTF